A single sample gave rise to the 13 T cell receptor beta chains below, sequenced in a study of T cell responses to AZD1222 COVID-19 vaccine. Measured with immunoSEQ multiplex PCR; TCRdb has only the in-frame clones, and not every one. The sample has roughly 93,000 clones; 65% to 90% are singletons. Sample: peripheral blood, taken on day 0 of AZD1222 vaccination. The receptors shown here come from an adult in good health.

This clone has just a few counts. V usage is TRBV2 and J usage is TRBJ2-5; TRBD2 is a possible D gene (6 bases). V was clipped by 4 bases and J by 2 bases, with 11 bases between them. Per germline, CDR1 SNHLY and CDR2 FYNNEI. CDR3 length: 14 amino acids. The CDR3 loop is CASSGGLLQETQYF. The CDR3 region has the DNA TGTGCCAGCAGTGGTGGACTACTTCAAGAGACCCAGTACTTC.

V usage is TRBV5-1 and J usage is TRBJ2-5; TRBD2 might be the D (5 bases). V was trimmed by 4 bases and J by 3 bases, leaving 16 bases between them. The CDR3 length is 15 residues. CDR1 and CDR2 (germline): SGHRS, YFSETQ. CDR3 in amino acids: CASSVGSGGKETQYF. The DNA for the CDR3 is TGCGCCAGCAGCGTTGGTTCAGGAGGAAAAGAGACCCAGTACTTC.

This clone was seen just once. The chain uses TRBV6-5 and TRBJ1-5, with D maybe TRBD1 (6 bases). V lost 6 bases, J lost 6 bases, and 18 bases lay in between. CDR1 and CDR2 (germline): MNHEY, SVGAGI. The CDR3 contains 15 residues. The CDR3 DNA reads as TGTGCCAGCAGCTTAGGGGGGTCGGTTGGTCAGCCCCAGCATTTT. Protein sequence: CASSLGGSVGQPQHF.

The V gene is TRBV5-4, the J gene TRBJ1-2; D unresolved. With 2 bases removed from V and 7 bases from J, the gap between germline ends came to 12 bases. Germline V lookup: CDR1 SGHNT, CDR2 YYREEE (reference sequence). CDR3 length equals 13 residues. The CDR3 nucleotides read TGTGCCAGCAGCTTCGGGCAATCGGGTGGCTACACCTTC. Its protein is CASSFGQSGGYTF. Full variable domain (outside the CDR3, taken from reference TRBV5-4 and TRBJ1-2): ETGVTQSPTHLIKTRGQQVTLRCSSQSGHNTVSWYQQALGQGPQFIFQYYREEENGRGNFPPRFSGLQFPNYSSELNVNALELDDSALYLCASSFGQSGGYTFGSGTRLTVV.

This chain links TRBV5-1 with TRBJ2-3; D may be TRBD2 (6 bases). CDR1 is SGHRS, CDR2 YFSETQ, per germline. Between the trimmed V and J ends, which lost 1 base and 0 bases, there was a span of 15 bases. The CDR3 spans 17 residues. This chain's CDR3 is CASSLLGSGVSTDTQYF. DNA of the CDR3: TGCGCCAGCAGCTTGTTAGGGTCGGGGGTTAGCACAGATACGCAGTATTTT.

The chain has TRBV3-1 (or the pseudogene TRBV3-2) and TRBJ1-1; D may be TRBD1 (5 bases). This CDR3 has 12 residues. V dropped 2 bases and J dropped 6 bases, with 7 bases sitting between them. From germline, CDR1 is LGHDT and CDR2 YNNKEL (reference sequence). The CDR3, as DNA: TGTGCCAGCAGCCAAATGGGGGCTGAAGCTTTCTTT. It codes for CASSQMGAEAFF.

This sequence joins TRBV5-3 and TRBJ2-1; 10 bases line up with TRBD2. TRBV5-3 counts as an open reading frame of uncertain function. V was clipped by 1 base and J by 9 bases; unmatched bases: 7. This CDR3 comprises 15 residues. The DNA of the CDR3 is TGTGCCAGAAGCTTGCTCTCTAGCGGGAGTGTTGAGCAGTTCTTC. Amino acids: CARSLLSSGSVEQFF.

The rearrangement uses TRBV5-1 and TRBJ2-5, with 9 bases lining up with TRBD1. J was trimmed by 4 bases and V by 4 bases; bases with no gene match: 5. The CDR3 totals 14 residues. CDR1 SGHRS and CDR2 YFSETQ come from the germline V gene. CDR3 bases: TGCGCCAGCAGCGCGGGACAGGGAAGAGAGACCCAGTACTTC. Translation gives CASSAGQGRETQYF.

The chain links TRBV30 to TRBJ1-5, with D unclear. The CDR3 consists of 14 residues. Germline V gene sequence: CDR1 GTSNPN, CDR2 SVGIG (reference sequence). V lost 1 base, J lost 0 bases, and 7 bases lay in between. The CDR3 is CAWSGLASNQPQHF. In nucleotides, the CDR3 is TGTGCCTGGAGTGGCTTGGCTAGCAATCAGCCCCAGCATTTT.

The CDR3 nucleotides are TGTGCCTGGAGTGTAGGTCCAGGGCCGAGCTCCTACGAGCAGTACTTC. Amino acid sequence: CAWSVGPGPSSYEQYF. The chain employs TRBV30 and TRBJ2-7; possible D gene TRBD1, 5 bases. The CDR3 is 16 residues long. Germline V gene data show CDR1 as GTSNPN and CDR2 as SVGIG (reference sequence). V was pared by 0 bases and J by 0 bases, with 15 bases between.

CDR3 in DNA: TGTGCCAGCAGTGAACAAGCGGGAGGGGTCGATGAGCAGTTCTTC. Protein product: CASSEQAGGVDEQFF. The rearrangement links TRBV6-4 to TRBJ2-1; the match to TRBD2 covers 10 bases. Germline loops: CDR1 MRHNA, CDR2 SNTAGT. After removal of 3 bases from V and 8 bases from J, the junction contained 7 bases not matched to a gene. The CDR3 has 15 residues.

The chain joins TRBV7-2 to TRBJ1-6; D may be TRBD1 (5 bases). Trimming cost V 1 base and J 6 bases, with 13 bases left between them. Germline V gene sequence: CDR1 SGHTA, CDR2 FQGNSA. This CDR3 spans 16 amino acids. The CDR3 sequence: CASSLEGRGLNSPLHF. Here the CDR3 DNA reads TGTGCCAGCAGCTTAGAGGGTCGGGGCCTTAATTCACCCCTCCACTTT.

The chain employs TRBV2 and TRBJ2-1; TRBD2 matches at 7 bases. V was clipped by 1 base and J by 11 bases; unmatched bases: 8. The CDR3 has 14 residues. Germline V gene data show CDR1 as SNHLY and CDR2 as FYNNEI. The CDR3 here is CASSEGAFGTKQFF. The CDR3 nucleotides are TGTGCCAGCAGTGAAGGGGCTTTCGGGACTAAGCAGTTCTTC.